This is a list of T cell receptor beta chains from one sample in a study of cytomegalovirus exposure and HLA in healthy donors. Produced via immunoSEQ multiplex PCR; TCRdb's table is partial and in-frame only. There are fewer than 140,000 clones in the sample; about three quarters occur only once, and roughly 6% lies in the top ten. The sample taken for sequencing was PBMCs. These receptors originate from a woman aged 45-59 years in good health and CMV-seropositive. The CDR3 runs from the conserved cysteine through the conserved F or W. The order of the fields is V gene, CDR3 length, D gene, J gene, clone size, CDR3 protein, CDR3 DNA. The D gene is left open where the match is weak. A row's size may be missing; if present it is once, few, many or a size class.

>TRBV27|17|NA|TRBJ1-1|NA
CASSLLGPGGANTEAFF
TGTGCCAGCAGTTTATTGGGCCCCGGAGGGGCGAACACTGAAGCTTTCTTT
>TRBV7-2|15|TRBD2|TRBJ2-7|once
CASSRPTSFLYEQYF
TGTGCCAGCAGCAGACCGACTAGCTTTTTGTACGAGCAGTACTTC
>TRBV10-3|20|TRBD2|TRBJ2-7|once
CAISESGWSGGDQSSYEQYF
TGTGCCATCAGTGAGTCAGGTTGGAGCGGGGGGGATCAAAGCTCCTACGAGCAGTACTTC
>TRBV6-6|15|TRBD1|TRBJ2-1|NA
CASLNGQGRGNEQFF
TGTGCCAGCCTTAACGGACAGGGAAGGGGCAATGAGCAGTTCTTC
>TRBV9|14|TRBD1|TRBJ1-2|NA
CASSLRQGVNGYTF
TGTGCCAGCAGCCTACGGCAGGGGGTGAATGGCTACACCTTC
>TRBV5-4|14|TRBD1|TRBJ1-1|once
CASRVDRVNTEAFF
TGTGCCAGCAGAGTGGACAGGGTGAACACTGAAGCTTTCTTT
>TRBV27|15|NA|TRBJ2-5|NA
CASARSLGGRGEQYF
TGTGCCAGCGCCCGGAGTCTCGGGGGGCGTGGGGAGCAGTACTTC
>TRBV19|16|NA|TRBJ2-4|NA
CASSIPQGMAKNIQYF
TGTGCCAGTAGTATCCCTCAGGGGATGGCCAAAAACATTCAGTACTTC
>TRBV5-1|13|TRBD2|TRBJ2-7|once
CASLFGPGGEQYF
TGCGCCAGTCTTTTTGGGCCGGGAGGGGAGCAGTACTTC
>TRBV19|13|TRBD1|TRBJ1-5|few
CASRVTGSQPQHF
TGTGCCAGTAGAGTGACAGGGAGCCAGCCCCAGCATTTT
>TRBV6-5|15|TRBD1|TRBJ2-5|NA
CASSSTPGQGAEQYF
TGTGCCAGCAGTTCCACCCCGGGACAGGGGGCAGAGCAGTACTTC
>TRBV4-1|16|NA|TRBJ1-5|few
CASSQGVRQGSQPQHF
TGCGCCAGCAGCCAAGGTGTTCGGCAGGGGTCTCAGCCCCAGCATTTT
>TRBV10-3|12|TRBD1|TRBJ1-2|NA
CAISQGAFGYTF
TGTGCCATTTCACAGGGGGCGTTTGGCTACACCTTC
>TRBV9|15|NA|TRBJ1-2|NA
CASSPSRAVFYGYTF
TGTGCCAGCAGCCCCAGCAGGGCCGTCTTTTATGGCTACACCTTC
>TRBV7-9|14|NA|TRBJ1-1|NA
CASSLQGGGTEAFF
TGTGCCAGCAGCTTACAGGGTGGGGGGACTGAAGCTTTCTTT
>TRBV20-1|10|TRBD2|TRBJ2-7|few
CSASGGDVYF
TGCAGTGCTAGTGGGGGGGATGTTTACTTC
>TRBV9|16|TRBD1|TRBJ1-4|NA
CASSVRETGGDEKLFF
TGTGCCAGCAGCGTAAGGGAGACAGGGGGGGATGAAAAACTGTTTTTT
>TRBV6-1|16|NA|TRBJ1-3|NA
CASSDNRDIGGNTIYF
TGTGCCAGCAGTGACAATCGGGACATCGGTGGAAACACCATATATTTT
>TRBV7-8|14|TRBD2|TRBJ2-7|NA
CASSRLAGAYEQYF
TGTGCCAGCAGCCGACTAGCGGGCGCCTACGAGCAGTACTTC
>TRBV18|14|NA|TRBJ1-5|NA
CASSPQGANQPQHF
TGTGCCAGCTCACCACAGGGAGCCAATCAGCCCCAGCATTTT
>TRBV6-5|13|TRBD1|TRBJ1-4|NA
CASSPTGDEKLFF
TGTGCCAGCAGTCCGACAGGGGATGAAAAACTGTTTTTT
>TRBV28|15|TRBD2|TRBJ2-2|NA
CASSFVGGLSGELFF
TGTGCCAGCAGTTTCGTCGGGGGGTTATCCGGGGAGCTGTTTTTT
>TRBV18|16|TRBD1|TRBJ2-3|NA
CASSPLGQGALNTQYF
TGTGCCAGCTCACCATTGGGACAGGGGGCATTAAATACGCAGTATTTT
>TRBV2|14|NA|TRBJ2-2|NA
CAVPGGGETGELFF
TGTGCCGTACCAGGAGGGGGGGAGACCGGGGAGCTGTTTTTT
>TRBV27|17|TRBD2|TRBJ2-3|NA
CASSAHTSGGAWDTQYF
TGTGCCAGCAGTGCCCACACTAGCGGGGGGGCTTGGGATACGCAGTATTTT
>TRBV7-2|17|TRBD2|TRBJ2-2|once
CASSLEVLAGGAGELFF
TGTGCCAGCAGCTTAGAGGTCTTGGCGGGGGGGGCCGGGGAGCTGTTTTTT
>TRBV7-3|17|TRBD2|TRBJ2-5|NA
CASSLMLAGERKETQYF
TGTGCCAGCAGCTTAATGCTAGCGGGGGAGCGGAAAGAGACCCAGTACTTC
>TRBV6-1|14|NA|TRBJ2-7|NA
CASSDPGGSYEQYF
TGTGCCAGCAGTGACCCCGGAGGTTCCTACGAGCAGTACTTC
>TRBV18|18|NA|TRBJ1-4|NA
CASSPPSGESATNEKLFF
TGTGCCAGCTCACCACCTTCAGGGGAATCTGCAACTAATGAAAAACTGTTTTTT
>TRBV30|16|NA|TRBJ2-3|NA
CAWSVLEEGPTDTQYF
TGTGCCTGGAGTGTACTTGAGGAGGGTCCCACAGATACGCAGTATTTT
>TRBV7-9|14|NA|TRBJ2-1|NA
CASSPTPSYNEQFF
TGTGCCAGCAGCCCGACTCCTTCCTACAATGAGCAGTTCTTC
>TRBV5-1|16|TRBD2|TRBJ2-5|NA
CASSLAVAGGRETQYF
TGCGCCAGCAGCTTGGCCGTAGCGGGGGGTCGGGAGACCCAGTACTTC
>TRBV18|16|TRBD1|TRBJ2-7|NA
CASSPRGQGLSYEQYF
TGTGCCAGCTCACCGAGAGGACAGGGGCTCTCCTACGAGCAGTACTTC
>TRBV4-3|15|TRBD1|TRBJ1-1|NA
CASSPVGGGVTEAFF
TGCGCCAGCAGCCCCGTCGGAGGGGGCGTCACTGAAGCTTTCTTT
>TRBV6-6|14|NA|TRBJ1-1|NA
CASSLPDQNLRAFF
TGTGCCAGCAGTCTCCCAGACCAGAATTTGCGGGCTTTCTTT
>TRBV7-6|16|TRBD2|TRBJ2-3|once
CASSSTSGGYTDTQYF
TGTGCCAGCAGCTCGACTAGCGGGGGGTACACAGATACGCAGTATTTT
>TRBV9|16|NA|TRBJ1-3|once
CASAALPEGTGNTIYF
TGTGCCAGCGCGGCCCTCCCGGAAGGAACTGGAAACACCATATATTTT
>TRBV19|14|TRBD1|TRBJ1-5|NA
CASSMTGENQPQHF
TGTGCCAGTAGTATGACAGGGGAAAATCAGCCCCAGCATTTT
>TRBV13|14|NA|TRBJ2-2|NA
CASSLNSGTGELFF
TGTGCCAGCAGCCTGAATTCGGGCACCGGGGAGCTGTTTTTT
>TRBV7-9|16|NA|TRBJ1-3|NA
CASSFGHSSSGNTIYF
TGTGCCAGCAGCTTCGGACATTCCTCCTCTGGAAACACCATATATTTT
>TRBV14|18|NA|TRBJ1-3|NA
CASSQYWGDVGSGNTIYF
TGTGCCAGCAGCCAATATTGGGGGGACGTTGGCTCTGGAAACACCATATATTTT
>TRBV11-2|14|TRBD2|TRBJ2-5|NA
CASSPTSGGQTQYF
TGTGCCAGCAGCCCGACTAGCGGGGGGCAGACCCAGTACTTC
>TRBV2|14|NA|TRBJ1-2|NA
CASRYDRGDYGYTF
TGTGCCAGCAGATATGACAGAGGTGACTATGGCTACACCTTC
>TRBV7-6|15|TRBD1|TRBJ1-2|NA
CASSLETGANYGYTF
TGTGCCAGCAGCTTAGAAACAGGGGCCAACTATGGCTACACCTTC
>TRBV15|14|NA|TRBJ2-2|NA
CATSRDAGGAGLFF
TGTGCCACCAGCAGAGATGCAGGTGGCGCGGGGCTGTTTTTT
>TRBV28|13|NA|TRBJ1-1|NA
CASSLGSNTEAFF
TGTGCCAGCAGTTTGGGGAGCAACACTGAAGCTTTCTTT
>TRBV5-4|17|TRBD1|TRBJ1-2|NA
CASRSTPGTGFDYGYTF
TGTGCCAGCAGGTCCACTCCCGGGACAGGGTTCGACTATGGCTACACCTTC
>TRBV11-3|17|TRBD2|TRBJ2-5|NA
CASSLRRTSGGEETQYF
TGTGCCAGCAGCTTGAGGAGAACTAGCGGGGGGGAAGAGACCCAGTACTTC
>TRBV4-1|18|TRBD1|TRBJ2-3|NA
CASSPLLGQLASTDTQYF
TGCGCCAGCAGCCCCCTGCTGGGACAGTTGGCTAGCACAGATACGCAGTATTTT
>TRBV5-6|14|NA|TRBJ1-2|NA
CASIFWRLGYGYTF
TGTGCCAGCATCTTTTGGAGGTTGGGCTATGGCTACACCTTC
>TRBV29-1|13|NA|TRBJ2-3|NA
CSVEGGGGDTQYF
TGCAGCGTCGAAGGGGGCGGGGGAGATACGCAGTATTTT
>TRBV28|16|NA|TRBJ2-1|NA
CASSFVVWGGNHEQFF
TGTGCCAGCAGTTTCGTGGTGTGGGGGGGCAACCATGAGCAGTTCTTC
>TRBV28|15|TRBD1|TRBJ2-1|NA
CASRFGGTGGNEQFF
TGTGCCAGCAGGTTTGGGGGGACAGGGGGGAATGAGCAGTTCTTC
>TRBV2|12|TRBD1|TRBJ2-1|NA
CASFRGYNEQFF
TGTGCCAGCTTCAGGGGGTACAATGAGCAGTTCTTC
>TRBV9|14|NA|TRBJ2-3|NA
CASSVDALTDTQYF
TGTGCCAGCAGCGTAGATGCGCTCACAGATACGCAGTATTTT